The 20 T cell receptor beta chains listed next were all sequenced from one sample in a study of T-cell reconstitution after alpha-beta-depleted transplantation in children. A library of TCRbeta sequences, prepared with unique molecular identifiers, was generated. Each CDR3 protein gets one entry after TCRdb re-called the PCR reads with MiXCR. Of under 300,000 distinct CDR3 sequences detected, 11% appear once; the ten largest clones hold 23%. The source was peripheral blood, collected 180 days after TCRalphabeta/CD19-depleted stem cell transplant. The receptors stem from a male patient aged 2-15 years who had a stem cell transplant for chronic granulomatous disease, so the T cells may come from the graft donor.

This clonotype came up many times. This chain links TRBV6-6 with TRBJ1-2, with no clear D. V lost 2 bases and J 2 bases, leaving 6 bases between the germline ends. CDR1 is MNHNY and CDR2 is SVGAGI in the germline V gene (reference sequence). The CDR3 is 13 residues long. The CDR3 loop is CASSYNPNYGYTF. Here the CDR3 DNA reads TGTGCCAGCAGTTACAACCCCAACTATGGCTACACCTTC.

The sample holds many counts of this clonotype. CDR3 nucleotides: TGTGCCAGCAGTGAAGCACTAGCGGGAGATGTAGAGCAGTACTTC. Its protein product is CASSEALAGDVEQYF. The chain uses TRBV6-1 and TRBJ2-7, with 11 bases lining up with TRBD2. Per the germline V gene, CDR1 is MNHNS and CDR2 is SASEGT. This CDR3 has 15 residues. The junction had 5 bases not matched to a gene; V was cut back by 0 bases and J by 7 bases.

This clonotype was counted at least ten times. This rearrangement joins TRBV12-3 or TRBV12-4 to TRBJ1-2; possibly TRBD1 for D (5 bases). The V end lost 4 bases, the J end lost 6 bases, and 12 bases lay between the germline ends. The CDR3 is 13 amino acids. The CDR3 spells CASSSGARNGYTF. In DNA, the CDR3 is TGTGCCAGCAGTTCCGGGGCGAGGAATGGCTACACCTTC.

Many counts were recorded for this clonotype. The chain combines TRBV28 with TRBJ1-2; unclear D gene. Germline V lookup: CDR1 MDHEN, CDR2 SYDVKM. Trimming cost V 6 bases and J 2 bases, with 10 bases left between them. The CDR3 runs to 13 residues. The CDR3 reads CASSIGRNYGYTF. The CDR3 coding sequence is TGTGCCAGCAGCATTGGACGGAACTATGGCTACACCTTC.

The table lists this clonotype with many counts. This sequence joins TRBV28 and TRBJ1-2; perhaps TRBD1 as D (5 bases). Germline values: CDR1 MDHEN, CDR2 SYDVKM. The ends were cut back, 8 bases at V and 8 bases at J, with 12 bases in the middle. The CDR3 spans 11 residues. DNA for the CDR3: TGTGCCAGCTTTCAGGGTGTCGGCTACACCTTC. This gives the protein CASFQGVGYTF.

Of note for this clonotype: With a much larger clone just one base away, this may be a read error. The chain recombines TRBV4-3 with TRBJ2-3; D is possibly TRBD1 or TRBD2 (5 bases each). V was pared by 4 bases and J by 2 bases, with 16 bases between. This CDR3 contains 16 residues. Germline CDR1 and CDR2: LGHNA and YSLEER. The CDR3 protein is CASSLLLVGDTDTQYF. Written as DNA, the CDR3 is TGCGCCAGCAGCCTTTTACTAGTGGGGGACACAGATACGCAGTATTTT.

This clonotype was picked up many times. This chain links TRBV5-6 with TRBJ1-2; 8 bases are a match to TRBD1. J was trimmed by 4 bases and V by 5 bases; bases with no gene match: 10. CDR1 is SGHDT, CDR2 YYEEEE, per germline. The CDR3 extends over 15 amino acids. CDR3 sequence (DNA): TGTGCCAGCAGAATTTCAGGGGGCAACGGCTATGGCTACACCTTC. Translation: CASRISGGNGYGYTF.

Many counts were recorded for this clonotype. The chain carries TRBV29-1 and TRBJ2-1; TRBD2 matches 7 bases. Trimming cost V 8 bases and J 11 bases; bases outside gene matches: 12. The CDR3 sequence is 12 residues long. From germline, CDR1 is SQVTM and CDR2 ANQGSEA. CDR3 in amino acids: CSFNVGGRQQFF. The CDR3 DNA is TGCAGCTTTAACGTTGGCGGGAGACAGCAGTTCTTC.

This clonotype was counted only a few times. The chain employs TRBV5-4 and TRBJ2-3, with 9 bases identical to TRBD2. The CDR3 is 15 amino acids. Germline CDR1 is SGHNT and CDR2 is YYREEE (reference sequence). The V segment lost 7 bases and the J segment 1 base; nucleotides outside the gene matches: 7. Here the CDR3 DNA reads TGTGCCAGCTCACCTGGACTAGCGCGCACAGATACGCAGTATTTT. Its protein product is CASSPGLARTDTQYF. Variable domain in full (rest from reference TRBV5-4 and TRBJ2-3): ETGVTQSPTHLIKTRGQQVTLRCSSQSGHNTVSWYQQALGQGPQFIFQYYREEENGRGNFPPRFSGLQFPNYSSELNVNALELDDSALYLCASSPGLARTDTQYFGPGTRLTVL.

Concerning this clonotype: Since a much larger clone is just one base distant, this may be a read error. The rearrangement links TRBV29-1 to TRBJ2-4; the D is unclear. Germline CDR1 and CDR2: SQVTM and ANQGSEA. The CDR3 runs 12 residues. Trimming shortened V by 6 bases and J by 9 bases, and 15 bases separated the two germline ends. CDR3 region: CSVDDTVSIQYF. DNA for the CDR3: TGCAGCGTCGACGATACAGTCAGCATTCAGTACTTC.

In this sample, this clonotype turned up many times. J is TRBJ2-7 and V is TRBV29-1; D call uncertain. With 0 bases removed from V and 5 bases from J, the gap between germline ends came to 5 bases. Germline CDR1 SQVTM, CDR2 ANQGSEA. This CDR3 is built from 11 residues. Here the CDR3 DNA reads TGCAGCGTTGAAGATTTCCACGAGCAGTACTTC. Its translation is CSVEDFHEQYF.

The sample holds many counts of this clonotype. The chain uses TRBV11-2 and TRBJ2-1, with 12 bases aligning to TRBD2. The CDR3 runs 15 residues. Germline loops: CDR1 SGHAT, CDR2 FQNNGV. The V and J ends lost 2 bases and 6 bases, in that order; junction bases with no gene match: 2. Here the CDR3 reads CASSLKTSGSNEQFF. Written as DNA, the CDR3 is TGTGCCAGCAGCTTAAAGACTAGCGGGAGCAATGAGCAGTTCTTC.

This clonotype showed up many times. The chain links TRBV11-2 to TRBJ2-4; TRBD1 matches 8 bases. Trimming removed 5 bases from V and 0 bases from J; junction bases left unmatched: 9. CDR1 SGHAT and CDR2 FQNNGV come from the germline V gene. The CDR3 covers 17 residues. The CDR3 reads CASSQPGGPKAKNIQYF. For the CDR3, the DNA is TGTGCCAGCAGCCAGCCAGGGGGCCCTAAAGCCAAAAACATTCAGTACTTC.

Many counts were recorded for this clonotype. The rearrangement links TRBV29-1 to TRBJ1-3, with 11 positions matching TRBD1. Trimming removed 0 bases from V and 0 bases from J; junction bases left unmatched: 4. Germline lookup yields CDR1 SQVTM and CDR2 ANQGSEA. The CDR3 spans 17 residues. The CDR3 loop reads CSVEDQGTGGSGNTIYF. The CDR3 bases are TGCAGCGTTGAAGATCAAGGGACAGGGGGCTCTGGAAACACCATATATTTT. The entire variable domain, with the rest obtained from reference TRBV29-1 and TRBJ1-3, is as follows: SAVISQKPSRDICQRGTSLTIQCQVDSQVTMMFWYRQQPGQSLTLIATANQGSEATYESGFVIDKFPISRPNLTFSTLTVSNMSPEDSSIYLCSVEDQGTGGSGNTIYFGEGSWLTVV.

This clonotype occurred many times. The chain combines TRBV27 with TRBJ2-1; D is perhaps TRBD2 (5 bases). V was pared by 3 bases and J by 3 bases, with 9 bases between. Germline V gene lookup returns CDR1 MNHEY and CDR2 SMNVEV (reference sequence). The CDR3 length is 14 residues. CDR3 protein: CASSFGLGYNEQFF. The CDR3 bases are TGTGCCAGCAGTTTCGGACTGGGCTACAATGAGCAGTTCTTC.

This clonotype occurred many times. V usage is TRBV7-9 and J usage is TRBJ1-4, with TRBD1 matching 9 bases. Germline CDR1 and CDR2: SEHNR and FQNEAQ (reference sequence). This CDR3 is built from 15 residues. Trimming took 1 base from V and 7 from J; bases not matched to a gene: 4. In DNA form, the CDR3 reads TGTGCCAGCAGCTTAGGTGGGACAGGGACTGAAAAACTGTTTTTT. Translation: CASSLGGTGTEKLFF.

This clonotype was found a few times. V and J are TRBV7-2 and TRBJ1-2; D ambiguous. Germline V gene lookup returns CDR1 SGHTA and CDR2 FQGNSA. V was shortened by 1 base and J by 0 bases, with 12 bases between the two germline ends. The CDR3 has 16 residues. The CDR3 nucleotides read TGTGCCAGCAGCTTAGAAAAGGGCCGCACTAACTATGGCTACACCTTC. It is translated as CASSLEKGRTNYGYTF. The whole variable domain, filled in from reference TRBV7-2 and TRBJ1-2, reads GAGVSQSPSNKVTEKGKDVELRCDPISGHTALYWYRQSLGQGLEFLIYFQGNSAPDKSGLPSDRFSAERTGGSVSTLTIQRTQQEDSAVYLCASSLEKGRTNYGYTFGSGTRLTVV.

This clonotype was detected ten times or more. The chain carries TRBV6-5 and TRBJ2-3, with TRBD2 matching over 9 bases. The CDR3 is made up of 16 amino acids. Germline V gene data show CDR1 as MNHEY and CDR2 as SVGAGI. J lost 4 bases, V lost 0 bases, and 5 bases had no gene match. The CDR3: CASSYSGTSLSDTQYF. The CDR3 DNA is TGTGCCAGCAGTTACTCGGGGACTAGCCTCTCAGATACGCAGTATTTT.

The sample holds many counts of this clonotype. The chain recombines TRBV12-3 or TRBV12-4 with TRBJ2-2; no clear D. The CDR3 loop spans 15 amino acids. Between the trimmed V and J ends, which lost 6 bases and 0 bases, there was a span of 11 bases. The CDR3 reads CASRPDPANTGELFF. The CDR3 coding sequence is TGTGCCAGCAGGCCCGATCCCGCGAACACCGGGGAGCTGTTTTTT.

This clonotype came up many times. CDR3: CASSHNIYEQYF. CDR3 bases: TGTGCCAGCAGCCACAACATCTACGAGCAGTACTTC. This chain joins TRBV7-2 and TRBJ2-7; D is unresolved. Germline V gene data show CDR1 as SGHTA and CDR2 as FQGNSA. V was pared by 5 bases and J by 3 bases, with 8 bases between. CDR3 size: 12 residues.